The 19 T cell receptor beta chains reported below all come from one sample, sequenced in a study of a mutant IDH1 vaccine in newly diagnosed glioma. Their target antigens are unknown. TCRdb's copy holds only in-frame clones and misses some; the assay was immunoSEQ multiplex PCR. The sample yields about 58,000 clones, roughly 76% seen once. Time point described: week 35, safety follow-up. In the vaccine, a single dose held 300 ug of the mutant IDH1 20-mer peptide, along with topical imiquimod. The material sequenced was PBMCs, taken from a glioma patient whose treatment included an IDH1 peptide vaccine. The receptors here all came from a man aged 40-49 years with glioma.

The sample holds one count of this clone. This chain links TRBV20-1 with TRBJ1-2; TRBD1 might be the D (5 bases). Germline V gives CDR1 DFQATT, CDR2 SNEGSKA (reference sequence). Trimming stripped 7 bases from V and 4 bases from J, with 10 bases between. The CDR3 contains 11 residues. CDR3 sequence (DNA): TGCAGTGTTGAACAGGTCTATGGCTACACCTTC. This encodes CSVEQVYGYTF.

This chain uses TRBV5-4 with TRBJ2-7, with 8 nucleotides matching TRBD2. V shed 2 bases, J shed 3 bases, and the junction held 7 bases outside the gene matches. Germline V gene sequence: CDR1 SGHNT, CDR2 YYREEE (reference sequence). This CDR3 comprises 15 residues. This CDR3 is CASSLERERGYEQYF. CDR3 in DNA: TGTGCCAGCAGCTTAGAGCGGGAGAGGGGCTACGAGCAGTACTTC. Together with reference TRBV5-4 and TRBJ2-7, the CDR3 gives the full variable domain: ETGVTQSPTHLIKTRGQQVTLRCSSQSGHNTVSWYQQALGQGPQFIFQYYREEENGRGNFPPRFSGLQFPNYSSELNVNALELDDSALYLCASSLERERGYEQYFGPGTRLTVT.

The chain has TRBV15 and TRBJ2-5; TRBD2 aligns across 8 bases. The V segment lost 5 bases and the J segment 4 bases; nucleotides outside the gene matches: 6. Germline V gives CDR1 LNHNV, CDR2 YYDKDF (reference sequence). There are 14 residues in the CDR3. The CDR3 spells CATSPRAGAETQYF. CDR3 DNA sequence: TGTGCCACCAGCCCCCGAGCGGGGGCAGAGACCCAGTACTTC.

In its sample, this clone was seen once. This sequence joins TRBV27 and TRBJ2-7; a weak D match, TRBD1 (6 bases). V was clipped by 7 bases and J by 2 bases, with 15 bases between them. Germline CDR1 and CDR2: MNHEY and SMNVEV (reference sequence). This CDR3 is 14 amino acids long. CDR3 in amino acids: CASNPGQLPYEQYF. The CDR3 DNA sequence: TGTGCCAGCAATCCAGGACAGCTGCCCTACGAGCAGTACTTC.

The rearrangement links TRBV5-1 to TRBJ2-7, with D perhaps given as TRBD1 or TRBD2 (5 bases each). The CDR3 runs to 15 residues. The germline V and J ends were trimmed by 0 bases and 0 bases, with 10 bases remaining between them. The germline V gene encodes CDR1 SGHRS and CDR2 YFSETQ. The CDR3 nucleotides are TGCGCCAGCAGCTTGGAACCCGGGGCCTCCTACGAGCAGTACTTC. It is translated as CASSLEPGASYEQYF.

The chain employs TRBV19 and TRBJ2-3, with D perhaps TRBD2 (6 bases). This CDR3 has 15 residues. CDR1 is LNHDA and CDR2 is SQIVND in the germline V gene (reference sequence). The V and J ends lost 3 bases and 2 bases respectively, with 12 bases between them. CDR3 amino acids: CASSITGTDTDTQYF. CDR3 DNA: TGTGCCAGTAGTATTACGGGGACTGACACAGATACGCAGTATTTT.

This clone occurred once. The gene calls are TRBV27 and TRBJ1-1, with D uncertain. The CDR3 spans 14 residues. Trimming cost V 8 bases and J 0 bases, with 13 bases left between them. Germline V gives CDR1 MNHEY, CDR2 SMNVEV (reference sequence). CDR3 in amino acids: CASSEAGMNTEAFF. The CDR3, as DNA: TGTGCCAGCTCCGAGGCGGGGATGAACACTGAAGCTTTCTTT.

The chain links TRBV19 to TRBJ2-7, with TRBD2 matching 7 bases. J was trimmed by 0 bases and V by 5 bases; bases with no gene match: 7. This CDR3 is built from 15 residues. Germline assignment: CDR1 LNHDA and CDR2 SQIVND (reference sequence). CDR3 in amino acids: CASSAPGLSSYEQYF. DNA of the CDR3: TGTGCCAGTAGTGCACCGGGACTAAGCTCCTACGAGCAGTACTTC.

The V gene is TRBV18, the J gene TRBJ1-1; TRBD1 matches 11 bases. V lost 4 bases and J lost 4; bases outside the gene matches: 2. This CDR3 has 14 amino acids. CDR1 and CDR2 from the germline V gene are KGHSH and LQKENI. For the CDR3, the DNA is TGTGCCAGCTCACGGGGGACAGGGGGCACTGAAGCTTTCTTT. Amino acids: CASSRGTGGTEAFF.

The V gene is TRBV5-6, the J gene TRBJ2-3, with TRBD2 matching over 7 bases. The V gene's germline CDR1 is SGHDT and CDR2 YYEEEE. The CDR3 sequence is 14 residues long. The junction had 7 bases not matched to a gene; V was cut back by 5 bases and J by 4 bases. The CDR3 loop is CASSLGLESDTQYF. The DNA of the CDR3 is TGTGCCAGCAGTTTAGGACTAGAGTCAGATACGCAGTATTTT.

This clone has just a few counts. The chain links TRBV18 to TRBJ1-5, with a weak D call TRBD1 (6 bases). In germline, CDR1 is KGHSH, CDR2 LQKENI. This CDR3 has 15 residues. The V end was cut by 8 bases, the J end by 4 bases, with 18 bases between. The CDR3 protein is CASDPGHGGNQPQHF. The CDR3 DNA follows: TGTGCCAGCGATCCGGGACACGGGGGGAATCAGCCCCAGCATTTT.

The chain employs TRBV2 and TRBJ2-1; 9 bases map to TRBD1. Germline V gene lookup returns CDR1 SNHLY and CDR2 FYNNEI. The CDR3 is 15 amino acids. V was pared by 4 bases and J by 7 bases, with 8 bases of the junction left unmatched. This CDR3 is CASSGLQGAINEQFF. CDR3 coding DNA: TGTGCCAGCAGTGGTCTACAGGGGGCCATTAATGAGCAGTTCTTC. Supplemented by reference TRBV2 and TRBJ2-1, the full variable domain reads EPEVTQTPSHQVTQMGQEVILRCVPISNHLYFYWYRQILGQKVEFLVSFYNNEISEKSEIFDDQFSVERPDGSNFTLKIRSTKLEDSAMYFCASSGLQGAINEQFFGPGTRLTVL.

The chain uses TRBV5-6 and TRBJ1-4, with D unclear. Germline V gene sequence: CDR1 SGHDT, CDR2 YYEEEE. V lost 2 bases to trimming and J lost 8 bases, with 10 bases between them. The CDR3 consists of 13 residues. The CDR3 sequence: CASSFQIREKLFF. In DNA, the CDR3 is TGTGCCAGCAGCTTCCAGATAAGGGAAAAACTGTTTTTT.

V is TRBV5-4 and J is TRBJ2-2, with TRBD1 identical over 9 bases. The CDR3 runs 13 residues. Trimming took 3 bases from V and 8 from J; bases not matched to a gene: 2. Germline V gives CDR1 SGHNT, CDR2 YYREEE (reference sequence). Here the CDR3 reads CASSWTGEGELFF. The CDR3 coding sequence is TGTGCCAGCAGCTGGACAGGGGAGGGGGAGCTGTTTTTT.

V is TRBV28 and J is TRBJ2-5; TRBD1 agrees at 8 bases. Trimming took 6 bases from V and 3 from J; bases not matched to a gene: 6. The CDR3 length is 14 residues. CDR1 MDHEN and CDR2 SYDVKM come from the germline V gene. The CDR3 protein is CASRPTTGEETQYF. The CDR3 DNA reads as TGTGCCAGCAGACCTACGACAGGGGAAGAGACCCAGTACTTC.

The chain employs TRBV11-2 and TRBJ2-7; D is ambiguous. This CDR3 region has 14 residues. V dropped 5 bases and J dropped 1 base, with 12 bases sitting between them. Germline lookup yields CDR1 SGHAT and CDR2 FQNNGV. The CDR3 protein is CASSTGQASYEQYF. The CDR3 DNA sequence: TGTGCCAGCAGCACCGGTCAGGCGTCCTACGAGCAGTACTTC.

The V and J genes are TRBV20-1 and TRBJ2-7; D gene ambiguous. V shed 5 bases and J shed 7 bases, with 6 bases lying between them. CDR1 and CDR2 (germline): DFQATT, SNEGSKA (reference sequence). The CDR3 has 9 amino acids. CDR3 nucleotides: TGCAGTGCTCGTCGGGAGCAGTACTTC. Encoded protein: CSARREQYF.

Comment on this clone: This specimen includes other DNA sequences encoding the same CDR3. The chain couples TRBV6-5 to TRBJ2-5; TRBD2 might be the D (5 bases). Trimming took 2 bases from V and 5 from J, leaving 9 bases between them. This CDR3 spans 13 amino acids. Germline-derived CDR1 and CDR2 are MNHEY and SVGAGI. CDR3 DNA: TGTGCCAGCAGTTACGAGGGTGGGGAGACCCAGTACTTC. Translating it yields CASSYEGGETQYF.

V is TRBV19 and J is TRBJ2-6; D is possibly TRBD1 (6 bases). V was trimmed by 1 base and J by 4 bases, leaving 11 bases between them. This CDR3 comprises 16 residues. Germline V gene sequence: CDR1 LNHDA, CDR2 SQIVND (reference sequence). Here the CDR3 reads CASSIGQGSGANVLTF. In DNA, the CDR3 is TGTGCCAGTAGTATAGGGCAGGGGTCCGGGGCCAACGTCCTGACTTTC.